The source of this TCR beta chain is a study of T cells after yellow fever vaccination. Broader study findings: A limited proportion of clonotypes was detected within both the CD4 and CD8 compartments. Boosting was followed by the reappearance of most primary-vaccination clones (about 97% CD4, about 88% CD8). Abundant contaminating clonotypes from the bulk population could appear in FACS-sorted repertoires.

This clonotype was seen only a few times. Its cognate antigen is unknown. By 5'RACE template switching, TCR cDNA was produced, with a universal primer site and UMIs added in the process. TCRdb re-derived calls from the 5' RACE reads in MiXCR, one entry per CDR3 protein. The repertoire holds 300,000 to 450,000 distinct CDR3 sequences, with 7% to 10% as singletons. This sequence was found in a man between 18 and 29 years old who received the YFV17D yellow fever vaccine. The source was PBMCs, collected roughly 47 days after the first yellow fever vaccination.

Written as DNA, the CDR3 is TGCGCCAGCAGCCAAGACCCAGTAGGGGGCCCTAACTATGGCTACACCTTC. This gives the protein CASSQDPVGGPNYGYTF. The genes are TRBV4-3 and TRBJ1-2; TRBD1 agrees at 7 bases. CDR3 length: 17 residues. From germline, CDR1 is LGHNA and CDR2 YSLEER. The trim removed 0 bases at V and 0 bases at J, leaving 7 bases unmatched.